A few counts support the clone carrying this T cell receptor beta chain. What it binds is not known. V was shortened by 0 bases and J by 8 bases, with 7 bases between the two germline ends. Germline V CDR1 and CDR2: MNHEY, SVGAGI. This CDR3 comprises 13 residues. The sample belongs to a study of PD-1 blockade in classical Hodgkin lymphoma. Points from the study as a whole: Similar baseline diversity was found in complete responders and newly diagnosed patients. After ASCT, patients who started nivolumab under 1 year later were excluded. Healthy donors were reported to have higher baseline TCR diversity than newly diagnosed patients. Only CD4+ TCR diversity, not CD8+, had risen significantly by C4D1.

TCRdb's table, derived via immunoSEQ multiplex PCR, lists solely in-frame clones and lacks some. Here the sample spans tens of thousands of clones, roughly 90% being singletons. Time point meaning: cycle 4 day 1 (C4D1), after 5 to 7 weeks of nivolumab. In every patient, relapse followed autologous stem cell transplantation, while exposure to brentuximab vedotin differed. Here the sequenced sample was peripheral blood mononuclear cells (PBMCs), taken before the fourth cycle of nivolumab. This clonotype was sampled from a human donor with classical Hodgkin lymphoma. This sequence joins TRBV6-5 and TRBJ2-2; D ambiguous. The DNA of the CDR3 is TGTGCCAGCAGTTACTCAGGATCTGGGGAGCTGTTTTTT. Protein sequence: CASSYSGSGELFF.